This TCR beta chain was profiled in a study of T cells in Graves' hyperthyroidism and ophthalmopathy. Study summary: Prior to any treatment, at the point of initial diagnosis, peripheral blood was collected.

Study-wide points: Most thyroid clonotypes expanded above 0.001 appeared in blood too. A model using 13 V-J features told ophthalmopathy apart from stable hyperthyroidism.

Many counts were recorded for this clonotype. Its antigen is not known. Sequence at one end of the junction differs from germline and may be a read error. TCR beta CDR3 sequences were amplified from RNA transcripts. Initially, a first-round RT-PCR of the TCR CDR3 employed the HTBI primer set. From the multiplex PCR reads, TCRdb called clonotypes with MiXCR, one entry per CDR3 protein. In the table there are 75,000 to 100,000 distinct CDR3 sequences, about 51% of which are singletons. The receptor's source is a woman between 40 and 50 years old with Graves' hyperthyroidism. The specimen was blood.

The CDR3 spells CASSLRGPYYGYTF. DNA of the CDR3: TGTGCCAGTAGCTTAAGGGGGCCCTACTATGGCTACACCTTC. J is TRBJ1-2 and V is TRBV7-8, with 7 bases lining up with TRBD1. In germline, CDR1 is SGHVS, CDR2 FQNEAQ. This CDR3 has 14 amino acids.